This T cell receptor (beta chain) was retrieved from a study of PD-1 blockade in classical Hodgkin lymphoma (dated by TCRdb to about 2020). Regarding the complete study: Nivolumab dosing was 3 mg/kg intravenously every 2 weeks, continuing until either disease progression or unacceptable toxicity. To define a peripheral blood immune signature of response to PD-1 blockade in classical Hodgkin lymphoma, the study combined TCR beta sequencing with CyTOF. General findings and caveats noted by the study authors: Newly diagnosed patients were reported to have lower baseline TCR diversity than healthy donors, and relapsed/refractory patients were reported to have lower baseline TCR diversity still. Trial patients achieving complete response had baseline diversity similar to newly diagnosed patients, whereas partial responders and progressors had significantly lower diversity. Lower diversity was observed in patients in whom nivolumab was started less than 1 year after ASCT, and these patients were excluded from later analyses so that confounding by immune reconstitution would be avoided. The study covered only a single clinical trial cohort, and the causes of the repertoire differences, possibly disease activity or prior therapy, were still not defined. CD4+ but not CD8+ TCR diversity rose significantly by C4D1 (p=0.0027 vs p=0.16), most apparent in complete responders (p=0.02).

Interpreted using the paper, the time point label stands for: cycle 1 day 1 (C1D1), immediately before nivolumab initiation. Relapse after autologous stem cell transplantation had occurred in all trial patients, and cohorts A, B and C were distinguished by prior brentuximab vedotin exposure. The trial cohort comprised some 60 patients with relapsed/refractory classical Hodgkin lymphoma whose best overall responses were complete response, partial response or progressive disease. Trial patients were treated with single-agent nivolumab in the multi-cohort phase II CheckMate 205 trial. An independent review committee assessed best overall response using the 2007 International Working Group response criteria. Trial PBMCs were collected just before the start of nivolumab (C1D1) and during therapy at cycle 2 day 1 and cycle 4 day 1. After peripheral blood was drawn into 8 mL Vacutainer Cell Preparation Tubes, PBMCs were isolated by centrifugation and then cryopreserved.

Turning to this clone: The target of this receptor is not known. Per-nucleotide qualities are absent, and no much larger clonotype sits a single base away.

Genomic DNA was isolated using the Qiagen DNeasy kit from unsorted PBMCs as well as from negatively selected CD4+ and CD8+ fractions. TCR beta CDR3 regions were amplified by immunoSEQ multiplex PCR using primers annealing to V and J segments. A synthetic immune receptor repertoire was used to minimize amplification bias, and any residual bias was removed computationally once sequencing was done. The study's processing was this. Custom Python scripts were used to quantify repertoire diversity as the Shannon entropy index. Unsorted, CD4+ and CD8+ repertoires were analyzed separately, except for combined analyses in which CD4+ and CD8+ sequences were merged in silico. A clone counted as expanded when the clone's frequency after treatment rose at least 2-fold relative to C1D1, and clones undetected at baseline were given a pseudocount of 0.5. Clones with 0 or 1 copy at C1D1 were defined as singleton clones, while clones with 2 or more copies were defined as non-singleton clones. Clones expanded in unsorted samples were annotated as CD4+, CD8+ or unknown by matching protein sequences in sorted samples from the same patient. Diversity changes from C1D1 to C4D1 were tested in paired samples using Wilcoxon tests. The immuneACCESS repertoire file appears here via TCRdb, limited to in-frame rearrangements. These files lack a portion of the clones; in checked studies, under half of the deficit traces to unresolved V genes, and the cause of the others is not known. V, J and clone size are taken as reported in that table, and D and trimming were inferred from the DNA itself. Recorded for this sample are 40,000 to 45,000 clones; approximately 78% of them occurred a single time. In total, the top ten clones hold around 15% of the sample.

This TCR came from a human donor with classical Hodgkin lymphoma. The sample here was peripheral blood mononuclear cells (PBMCs), taken at baseline.

The bases read TGCGCCAGCAGCGAGGGGGGGCCAAATGAGCAGTTCTTC. Its protein product is CASSEGGPNEQFF. The chain is made from TRBV5-1 and TRBJ2-1; TRBD2 might be the D gene, on 7 matching bases. The CDR3 runs 13 amino acids, cysteine and phenylalanine included. The CDR3 DNA has 39 bases and is translated from base 1. CDR1 and CDR2 (SGHRS, YFSETQ) derive from the germline V gene. The V and J ends are trimmed by 4 bases and 7 bases, leaving 12 bases between them.